This T cell receptor (beta chain) was sequenced for a study of Ad26.COV2.S vaccination and SARS-CoV-2 variants. Treatment given: some 20 received Ad26.COV2.S at low or high dose, single or two shots; about 5 received placebo; per-sample allocation not given. Sampling happened 63 days after the first vaccine or placebo injection. Germline values: CDR1 MNHEY, CDR2 SVGAGI. The length of the CDR3 is 15 residues. The V and J ends lost 2 bases and 3 bases respectively, with 14 bases between them. This clone was seen a single time. Its antigen is unidentified. The data were produced by immunoSEQ multiplex PCR, yet TCRdb's version contains in-frame clones alone and is incomplete. The sample has 300,000 to 350,000 clones, about 87% seen once. Regarding the study as a whole: Whether participants received vaccine or placebo, their non-spike TCR breadth was similar.

V usage is TRBV6-5 and J usage is TRBJ2-7; possibly TRBD2 for D (6 bases). This receptor was obtained from a person aged 18-65 years who received the Ad26.COV2.S COVID-19 vaccine or a placebo. The sample consisted of peripheral blood, taken in a trial of Ad26.COV2.S vaccine versus placebo. CDR3 in DNA: TGTGCCAGCAGTTACCGGCGGACTATCAACTACGAGCAGTACTTC. Translation gives CASSYRRTINYEQYF.